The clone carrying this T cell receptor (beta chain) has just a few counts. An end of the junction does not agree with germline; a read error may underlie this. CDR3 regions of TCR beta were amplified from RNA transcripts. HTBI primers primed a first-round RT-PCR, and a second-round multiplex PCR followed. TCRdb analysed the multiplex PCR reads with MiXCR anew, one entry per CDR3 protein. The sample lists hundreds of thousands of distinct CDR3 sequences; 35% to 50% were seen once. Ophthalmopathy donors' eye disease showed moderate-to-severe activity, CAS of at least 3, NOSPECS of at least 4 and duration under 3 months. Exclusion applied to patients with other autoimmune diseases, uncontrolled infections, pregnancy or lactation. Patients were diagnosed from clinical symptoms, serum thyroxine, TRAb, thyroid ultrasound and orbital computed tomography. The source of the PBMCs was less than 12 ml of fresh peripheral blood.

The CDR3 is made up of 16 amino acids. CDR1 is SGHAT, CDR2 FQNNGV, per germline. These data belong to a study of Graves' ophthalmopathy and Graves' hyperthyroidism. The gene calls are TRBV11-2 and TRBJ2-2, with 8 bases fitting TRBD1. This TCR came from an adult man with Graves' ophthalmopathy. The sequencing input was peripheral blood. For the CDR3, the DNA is TGCGCCAGCAGCCCAAGCGGCAGGGGGCGGACCGGGGAGCTGTTTTTT. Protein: CASSPSGRGRTGELFF.